Below, 31 T cell receptor beta chains from the same sample are listed, as sequenced in a study of blood T cell repertoires in COVID-19. Repertoires were generated with immunoSEQ multiplex PCR, while TCRdb's copy carries only in-frame clones and drops some. There are 240,000 or so clones in the sample; around 86% occur only once, and around 2% lies in the top ten. The sequencing input was peripheral blood. These receptors all stem from a young man who had recovered from COVID-19.

The rearrangement uses TRBV4-1 and TRBJ1-2; TRBD1 aligns across 7 bases. V trimming: 6 bases; J trimming: 4 bases; junction bases outside the gene matches: 5. CDR1 MGHRA and CDR2 YSYEKL come from the germline V gene. The CDR3 consists of 13 residues. The DNA for the CDR3 is TGCGCCAGCAGACAACAGGGGACCTATGGCTACACCTTC. Translating it yields CASRQQGTYGYTF.

V and J are TRBV2 and TRBJ2-5, with a tentative D call TRBD2 (6 bases). The CDR3 loop spans 14 amino acids. Germline CDR1 SNHLY, CDR2 FYNNEI. The CDR3 coding sequence is TGTGCTGTAAAATTCCGGGACTCCCAGGAGACCCAGTACTTC. It codes for CAVKFRDSQETQYF.

The CDR3 DNA reads TGCGCCAGCAGCTCGACAGGGGCTGATACGCAGTATTTT. Translated: CASSSTGADTQYF. This chain joins TRBV5-1 and TRBJ2-3, with 8 bases matching TRBD1. The V gene's germline CDR1 is SGHRS and CDR2 YFSETQ. The V gene end was trimmed by 3 bases and the J gene end by 6 bases; junction bases not matched to a gene: 3. The CDR3 covers 13 residues.

This chain connects TRBV4-1 to TRBJ2-1; tentatively, D is TRBD2 (6 bases). The CDR3 spans 15 residues. Looked up from germline, CDR1 is MGHRA and CDR2 is YSYEKL. Trimming cost V 3 bases and J 10 bases, with 19 bases left between them. CDR3 DNA sequence: TGCGCCAGCAGCCAGATCCAGGGTATCGGAGGGGAGCAGTTCTTC. It codes for CASSQIQGIGGEQFF.

This clone was counted between two and nine times. As DNA, the CDR3 is TGTGCCATCAGTGATGCGGCGGCGGGCTACACCTTC. Its protein product is CAISDAAAGYTF. This chain links TRBV10-3 with TRBJ1-2, with no clear D. The CDR3 spans 12 residues. Germline CDR1 is ENHRY and CDR2 is SYGVKD. Trimming shortened V by 3 bases and J by 8 bases, and 10 bases separated the two germline ends.

The CDR3 DNA reads as TGTGCCACCAGTGACCCCGGGACTAGCGGGGGCCCGTACAATGAGCAGTTCTTC. Translating gives CATSDPGTSGGPYNEQFF. This chain joins TRBV24-1 and TRBJ2-1; TRBD2 matches 14 bases. The CDR3 spans 18 residues. From germline, CDR1 is KGHDR and CDR2 SFDVKD. Trimming removed 4 bases from V and 4 bases from J; junction bases left unmatched: 8.

The V call is TRBV5-4, the J call TRBJ2-5; possibly TRBD2 for D (7 bases). The CDR3 spans 18 residues. Germline CDR1 and CDR2: SGHNT and YYREEE (reference sequence). Between the trimmed V and J ends, which lost 0 bases and 4 bases, there was a span of 22 bases. For the CDR3, the DNA is TGTGCCAGCAGCTTGGGGGGGCCCCAGCGGGGCATGGGAGAGACCCAGTACTTC. The encoded protein is CASSLGGPQRGMGETQYF.

This clone has a handful of counts. V and J are TRBV6-1 and TRBJ2-5; D is uncertain. The CDR3 sequence is 13 residues long. V dropped 1 base and J dropped 7 bases, with 10 bases sitting between them. Germline-derived CDR1 and CDR2 are MNHNS and SASEGT. CDR3 nucleotides: TGTGCCAGCAGTGAAGACTTGTTTGGGACCCAGTACTTC. This translates into CASSEDLFGTQYF.

The chain uses TRBV9 and TRBJ2-1, with D perhaps matching TRBD1 (5 bases). The CDR3 has 14 residues. CDR1 and CDR2 from the germline V gene are SGDLS and YYNGEE. V lost 0 bases and J lost 3, with 7 bases in between. CDR3 amino acids: CASSVEGLYNEQFF. The CDR3 DNA follows: TGTGCCAGCAGCGTAGAGGGGCTCTACAATGAGCAGTTCTTC.

The chain employs TRBV19 and TRBJ2-7; 12 bases align to TRBD2. The V segment lost 5 bases and the J segment 2 bases; nucleotides outside the gene matches: 4. Germline V CDR1 and CDR2: LNHDA, SQIVND (reference sequence). The CDR3 has 15 amino acids. The CDR3 loop is CASSGGLAGPYEQYF. Here the CDR3 DNA reads TGTGCCAGTAGTGGGGGACTAGCGGGCCCCTACGAGCAGTACTTC.

The rearrangement links TRBV5-6 to TRBJ1-6; 8 nucleotides align to TRBD1. This CDR3 has 14 amino acids. The ends lost 5 bases at V and 10 bases at J; junction bases unmatched: 8. Looked up from germline, CDR1 is SGHDT and CDR2 is YYEEEE. CDR3 DNA: TGTGCCAGCAGACGACAGGGGTCCCCGTCACCCCTCCACTTT. Protein product: CASRRQGSPSPLHF. Together with reference TRBV5-6 and TRBJ1-6, the CDR3 gives the full variable domain: DAGVTQSPTHLIKTRGQQVTLRCSPKSGHDTVSWYQQALGQGPQFIFQYYEEEERQRGNFPDRFSGHQFPNYSSELNVNALLLGDSALYLCASRRQGSPSPLHFGNGTRLTVT.

This sequence joins TRBV5-4 and TRBJ1-2, with D hard to call. V was shortened by 3 bases and J by 8 bases, with 14 bases between the two germline ends. The CDR3 has 13 amino acids. Germline CDR1 SGHNT, CDR2 YYREEE (reference sequence). CDR3 in DNA: TGTGCCAGCAGCTCCCCCGGAGGGTCCGGCTACACCTTC. Its protein is CASSSPGGSGYTF.

V is TRBV4-1 and J is TRBJ2-3; 7 nucleotides match TRBD1. This CDR3 has 15 residues. Germline V gene lookup returns CDR1 MGHRA and CDR2 YSYEKL. The ends lost 3 bases at V and 0 bases at J; junction bases unmatched: 3. As DNA, the CDR3 is TGCGCCAGCAGCCAGGGACAGATTAGCACAGATACGCAGTATTTT. Translating gives CASSQGQISTDTQYF.

V usage is TRBV28 and J usage is TRBJ2-2, with D maybe TRBD1 (5 bases). The CDR3 extends over 15 amino acids. V was shortened by 3 bases and J by 1 base, with 9 bases between the two germline ends. Germline CDR1 is MDHEN and CDR2 is SYDVKM. DNA of the CDR3: TGTGCCAGCAGTTTTGTCAGGGTGAACACCGGGGAGCTGTTTTTT. Protein product: CASSFVRVNTGELFF. Complete variable domain (other parts from reference TRBV28 and TRBJ2-2): DVKVTQSSRYLVKRTGEKVFLECVQDMDHENMFWYRQDPGLGLRLIYFSYDVKMKEKGDIPEGYSVSREKKERFSLILESASTNQTSMYLCASSFVRVNTGELFFGEGSRLTVL.

This clone was seen only once. The V call is TRBV27, the J call TRBJ2-3, with 8 bases lining up with TRBD2. The CDR3 runs to 18 residues. Trimming took 5 bases from V and 2 from J; bases not matched to a gene: 15. Germline assignment: CDR1 MNHEY and CDR2 SMNVEV (reference sequence). The DNA of the CDR3 is TGTGCCAGCAGTGCACTCGTTGCGGGGGGCCTAGACACAGATACGCAGTATTTT. Amino acid sequence: CASSALVAGGLDTDTQYF.

The chain combines TRBV5-1 with TRBJ1-5; D might be TRBD1 (6 bases). The germline V gene has CDR1 SGHRS and CDR2 YFSETQ. Between the trimmed V and J ends, which lost 4 bases and 11 bases, there was a span of 22 bases. The CDR3 consists of 15 residues. The CDR3 here is CASSPDTGSRVTQHF. DNA for the CDR3: TGCGCCAGCAGCCCCGACACAGGGAGCCGAGTGACCCAGCATTTT.

This chain links TRBV9 with TRBJ2-3; D gene ambiguous. Germline values: CDR1 SGDLS, CDR2 YYNGEE. This CDR3 contains 15 residues. V was trimmed by 4 bases and J by 0 bases, leaving 12 bases between them. The CDR3 DNA is TGTGCCAGCAGCCCTCTGGGCCGTAGCACAGATACGCAGTATTTT. Translated, it gives CASSPLGRSTDTQYF.

This clone was recorded a few times. The genes are TRBV13 and TRBJ1-6, with TRBD1 as a possible D gene (5 bases). The V gene's germline CDR1 is PRHDT and CDR2 FYEKMQ (reference sequence). The CDR3 runs 18 residues. V was clipped by 5 bases and J by 5 bases, with 22 bases between them. The CDR3 here is CASSIRRTLTPDNSPLHF. The CDR3 DNA sequence: TGTGCCAGCAGCATTAGACGGACACTGACACCCGATAATTCACCCCTCCACTTT.

J is TRBJ2-1 and V is TRBV2; D is undetermined. The CDR3 has 18 amino acids. Per the germline V gene, CDR1 is SNHLY and CDR2 is FYNNEI. Trimming removed 5 bases at V and 3 bases at J, with 23 bases between. CDR3 DNA sequence: TGTGCCAGCAGTAACGATAACCCCGCAGGCGATTTCTACAATGAGCAGTTCTTC. Translating gives CASSNDNPAGDFYNEQFF.

J is TRBJ2-1 and V is TRBV7-3; a possible D gene is TRBD1 (5 bases). CDR3 length equals 15 residues. The V end was cut by 1 base, the J end by 5 bases, with 12 bases between. The V gene's germline CDR1 is SGHTA and CDR2 FQGTGA. Written as DNA, the CDR3 is TGTGCCAGCAGCTTAATGGGGCGTCAAGACAATGAGCAGTTCTTC. Amino acids: CASSLMGRQDNEQFF.

This chain joins TRBV4-2 and TRBJ2-1, with 7 nucleotides matching TRBD1. Germline V lookup: CDR1 LGHNA, CDR2 YNFKEQ. Germline trimming cut 0 bases from V and 4 bases from J; bases unmatched to any gene: 6. CDR3 length equals 16 residues. In DNA, the CDR3 is TGTGCCAGCAGCCAAGAGCCAGGGGGATATTACAATGAGCAGTTCTTC. Amino acid sequence: CASSQEPGGYYNEQFF.

This clone was detected only once. CDR3 nucleotides: TGTGCCAGCAAGGACAGGGGGCGCCCCTATAATTCACCCCTCCACTTT. Its translation is CASKDRGRPYNSPLHF. V gene TRBV2 combines with J gene TRBJ1-6; TRBD1 aligns across 11 bases. V trimming: 7 bases; J trimming: 2 bases; junction bases outside the gene matches: 4. This CDR3 is built from 16 residues. Looked up from germline, CDR1 is SNHLY and CDR2 is FYNNEI. Looking up the rest from reference TRBV2 and TRBJ1-6 gives the full variable domain: EPEVTQTPSHQVTQMGQEVILRCVPISNHLYFYWYRQILGQKVEFLVSFYNNEISEKSEIFDDQFSVERPDGSNFTLKIRSTKLEDSAMYFCASKDRGRPYNSPLHFGNGTRLTVT.

This clone was counted a single time. The chain joins TRBV9 to TRBJ1-6; TRBD1 aligns across 7 bases. Germline V gives CDR1 SGDLS, CDR2 YYNGEE. The CDR3 length is 13 residues. Trimming at V came to 3 bases and at J to 10 bases, leaving 4 bases not matched to a gene. CDR3 region: CASSDAGGSPLHF. The CDR3 DNA follows: TGTGCCAGCAGCGACGCAGGGGGATCACCCCTCCACTTT.

The rearrangement uses TRBV20-1 and TRBJ1-2; D gene uncertain. Trimming took off 6 bases at V and 3 bases at J, with 8 bases between the two ends. The CDR3 has 11 amino acids. Germline values: CDR1 DFQATT, CDR2 SNEGSKA (reference sequence). The CDR3 coding sequence is TGCAGTGCCCTAAGAGACTATGGCTACACCTTC. Translated, it gives CSALRDYGYTF.

This chain uses TRBV4-1 with TRBJ1-1; D is unresolved. V lost 0 bases and J 4 bases, leaving 9 bases between the germline ends. Germline V gives CDR1 MGHRA, CDR2 YSYEKL. The CDR3 is 14 amino acids. This CDR3 is CASSQDGVSTEAFF. DNA for the CDR3: TGCGCCAGCAGCCAAGATGGAGTTTCCACTGAAGCTTTCTTT.

The chain joins TRBV18 to TRBJ2-3; 9 nucleotides line up with TRBD2. Germline V gene sequence: CDR1 KGHSH, CDR2 LQKENI. J gave up 3 bases and V 0 bases, and 13 bases lay outside the gene matches. The CDR3 totals 19 residues. The CDR3: CASSPPNSGGLSLTDTQYF. The CDR3 bases are TGTGCCAGCTCACCACCCAATAGCGGGGGCCTCTCATTGACAGATACGCAGTATTTT. The entire variable domain, with the rest obtained from reference TRBV18 and TRBJ2-3, is as follows: NAGVMQNPRHLVRRRGQEARLRCSPMKGHSHVYWYRQLPEEGLKFMVYLQKENIIDESGMPKERFSAEFPKEGPSILRIQQVVRGDSAAYFCASSPPNSGGLSLTDTQYFGPGTRLTVL.

The chain employs TRBV7-9 and TRBJ2-1; 10 bases fit TRBD1. Unmatched junction bases numbered 3, after V lost 5 bases and J lost 5 bases. The CDR3 covers 14 residues. CDR1 and CDR2 from the germline V gene are SEHNR and FQNEAQ (reference sequence). The CDR3 nucleotides are TGTGCCAGCAGCGTGACAGGGGGCCACAATGAGCAGTTCTTC. It codes for CASSVTGGHNEQFF.

The rearrangement joins TRBV6-5 to TRBJ2-3; D remains ambiguous. Germline V gene lookup returns CDR1 MNHEY and CDR2 SVGAGI. The length of the CDR3 is 12 residues. Trimming stripped 7 bases from V and 4 bases from J, with 9 bases between. CDR3 DNA sequence: TGTGCCAGCAAAACTAACGCAGATACGCAGTATTTT. Translated: CASKTNADTQYF.

V gene TRBV5-1 combines with J gene TRBJ2-3; D might be TRBD1 (5 bases). This CDR3 has 16 residues. In germline, CDR1 is SGHRS, CDR2 YFSETQ. Trimming took 4 bases from V and 3 from J, leaving 18 bases between them. This CDR3 reads CASSIRSGWITDTQYF. The CDR3 DNA is TGCGCCAGCAGCATCCGATCAGGGTGGATAACAGATACGCAGTATTTT.

The chain employs TRBV11-2 and TRBJ2-7; TRBD2 might be the D (5 bases). Germline loops: CDR1 SGHAT, CDR2 FQNNGV. Trimming took off 5 bases at V and 4 bases at J, with 21 bases between the two ends. The CDR3 runs 16 residues. The CDR3 is CASSPSVERFQYEQYF. CDR3 in DNA: TGTGCCAGCAGCCCCAGTGTTGAGCGGTTTCAATACGAGCAGTACTTC.

V gene TRBV12-1 combines with J gene TRBJ2-7; the DNA was not compared with TRBD2, the D call given in the table. TRBV12-1 is a pseudogene locus. This CDR3 has 13 residues. The CDR3 DNA reads as TGTGCCAGCAGCTTACTCCCTTCCTACGAGCAGTACGTC. This gives the protein CASSLLPSYEQYV.